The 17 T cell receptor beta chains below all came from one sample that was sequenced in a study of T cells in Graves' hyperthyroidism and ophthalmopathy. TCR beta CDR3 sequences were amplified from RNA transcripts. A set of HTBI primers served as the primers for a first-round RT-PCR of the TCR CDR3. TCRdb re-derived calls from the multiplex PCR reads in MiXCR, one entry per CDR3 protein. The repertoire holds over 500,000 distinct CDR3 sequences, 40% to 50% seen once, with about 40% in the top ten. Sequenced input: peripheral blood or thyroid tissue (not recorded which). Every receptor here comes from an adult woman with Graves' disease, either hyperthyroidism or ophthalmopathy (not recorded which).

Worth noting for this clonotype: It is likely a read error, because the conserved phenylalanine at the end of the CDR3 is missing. The CDR3 bases are TGCAGCGTCCTCACGTCCTACGAGCAGTACTCC. Translating it yields CSVLTSYEQYS. V usage is TRBV29-1 and J usage is TRBJ2-7, with no clear D. CDR3 length: 11 amino acids. The germline V and J ends were trimmed by 6 bases and 1 base, with 7 bases remaining between them. Looked up from germline, CDR1 is SQVTM and CDR2 is ANQGSEA.

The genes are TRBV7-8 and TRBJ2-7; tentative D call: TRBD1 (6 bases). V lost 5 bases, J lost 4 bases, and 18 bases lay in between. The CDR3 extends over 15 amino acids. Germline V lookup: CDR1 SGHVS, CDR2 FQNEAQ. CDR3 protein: CASSPQGGFLYEQYF. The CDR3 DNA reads TGTGCCAGCAGCCCACAGGGTGGGTTTTTGTACGAGCAGTACTTC. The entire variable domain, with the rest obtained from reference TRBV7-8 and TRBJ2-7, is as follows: GAGVSQSPRYKVAKRGQDVALRCDPISGHVSLFWYQQALGQGPEFLTYFQNEAQLDKSGLPSDRFFAERPEGSVSTLKIQRTQQEDSAVYLCASSPQGGFLYEQYFGPGTRLTVT.

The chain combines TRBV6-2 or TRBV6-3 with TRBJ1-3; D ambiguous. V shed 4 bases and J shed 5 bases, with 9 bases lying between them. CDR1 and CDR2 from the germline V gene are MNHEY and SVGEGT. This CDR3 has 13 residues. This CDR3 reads CASSFTHRNTIYF. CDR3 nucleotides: TGTGCCAGCAGTTTTACCCACCGAAACACCATATATTTT.

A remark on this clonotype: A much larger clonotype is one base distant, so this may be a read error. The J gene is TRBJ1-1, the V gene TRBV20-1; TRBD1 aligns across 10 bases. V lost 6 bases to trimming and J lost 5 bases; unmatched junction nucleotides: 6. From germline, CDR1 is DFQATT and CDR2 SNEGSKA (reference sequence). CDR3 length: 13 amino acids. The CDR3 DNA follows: TGCAGTGCAAGGACAGGGGGTATGACTGAAGCTTTCTTT. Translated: CSARTGGMTEAFF.

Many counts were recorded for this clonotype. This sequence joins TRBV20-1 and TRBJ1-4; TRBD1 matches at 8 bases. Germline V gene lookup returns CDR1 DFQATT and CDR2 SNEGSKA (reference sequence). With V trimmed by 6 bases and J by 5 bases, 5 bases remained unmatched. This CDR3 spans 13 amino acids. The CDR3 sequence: CSAAGTGNEKLFF. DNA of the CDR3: TGCAGTGCCGCCGGGACAGGAAATGAAAAACTGTTTTTT.

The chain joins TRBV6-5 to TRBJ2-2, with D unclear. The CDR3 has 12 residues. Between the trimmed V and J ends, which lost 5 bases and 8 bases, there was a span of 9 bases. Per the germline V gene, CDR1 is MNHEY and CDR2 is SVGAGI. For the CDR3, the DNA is TGTGCCAGCAGTGAAGCACTTGGGGAGCTGTTTTTT. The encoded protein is CASSEALGELFF.

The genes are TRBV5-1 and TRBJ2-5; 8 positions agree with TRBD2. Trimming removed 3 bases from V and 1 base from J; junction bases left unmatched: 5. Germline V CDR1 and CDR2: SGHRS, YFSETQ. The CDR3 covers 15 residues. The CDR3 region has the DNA TGCGCCAGCAGCTCCCAAGCGGGAGTCCAAGAGACCCAGTACTTC. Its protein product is CASSSQAGVQETQYF.

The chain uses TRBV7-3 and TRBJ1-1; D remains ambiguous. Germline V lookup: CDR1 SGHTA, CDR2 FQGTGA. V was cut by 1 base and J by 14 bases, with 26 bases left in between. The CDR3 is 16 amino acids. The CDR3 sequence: CASSLNMASGYNEQFF. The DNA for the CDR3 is TGTGCCAGCAGCTTAAATATGGCTAGCGGATACAATGAGCAGTTCTTT.

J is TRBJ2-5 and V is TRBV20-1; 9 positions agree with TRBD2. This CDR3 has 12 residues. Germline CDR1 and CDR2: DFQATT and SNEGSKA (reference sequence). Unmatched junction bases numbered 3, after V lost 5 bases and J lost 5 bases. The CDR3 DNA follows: TGCAGTGCTGCGGGAGGGGTGGAGACCCAGTACTTC. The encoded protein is CSAAGGVETQYF.

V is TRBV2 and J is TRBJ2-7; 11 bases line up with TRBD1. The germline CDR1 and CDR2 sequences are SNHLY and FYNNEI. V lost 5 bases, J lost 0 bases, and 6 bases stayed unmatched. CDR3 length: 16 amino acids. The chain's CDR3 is CASSSTGTGGSYEQYF. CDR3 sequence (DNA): TGTGCCAGCAGTTCGACCGGGACAGGGGGCTCCTACGAGCAGTACTTC.

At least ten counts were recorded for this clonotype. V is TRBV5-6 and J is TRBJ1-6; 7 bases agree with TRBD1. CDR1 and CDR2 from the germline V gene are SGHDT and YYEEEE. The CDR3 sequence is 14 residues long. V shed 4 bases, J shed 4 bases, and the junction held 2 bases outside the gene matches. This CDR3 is CASSRGQYNSPLHF. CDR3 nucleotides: TGTGCCAGCAGCCGGGGACAGTATAATTCACCCCTCCACTTT.

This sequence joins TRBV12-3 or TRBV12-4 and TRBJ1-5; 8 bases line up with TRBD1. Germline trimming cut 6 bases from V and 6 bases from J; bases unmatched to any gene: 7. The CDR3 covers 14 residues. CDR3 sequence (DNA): TGTGCCAGCAGCCAACAGGGGGATGGTCAGCCCCAGCATTTT. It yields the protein CASSQQGDGQPQHF.

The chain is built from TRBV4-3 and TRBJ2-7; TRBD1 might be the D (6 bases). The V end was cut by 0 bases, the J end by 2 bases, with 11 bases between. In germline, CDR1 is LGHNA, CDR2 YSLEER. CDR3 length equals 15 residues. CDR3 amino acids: CASSQDRDNTYEQYF. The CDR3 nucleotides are TGCGCCAGCAGCCAAGACCGGGACAACACCTACGAGCAGTACTTC.

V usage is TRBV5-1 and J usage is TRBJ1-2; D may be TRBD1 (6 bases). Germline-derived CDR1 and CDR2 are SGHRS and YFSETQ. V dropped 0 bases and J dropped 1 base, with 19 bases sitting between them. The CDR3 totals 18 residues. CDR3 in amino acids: CASSLVQGWDSDNYGYTF. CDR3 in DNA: TGCGCCAGCAGCTTGGTGCAGGGGTGGGACTCCGATAACTATGGCTACACCTTC.

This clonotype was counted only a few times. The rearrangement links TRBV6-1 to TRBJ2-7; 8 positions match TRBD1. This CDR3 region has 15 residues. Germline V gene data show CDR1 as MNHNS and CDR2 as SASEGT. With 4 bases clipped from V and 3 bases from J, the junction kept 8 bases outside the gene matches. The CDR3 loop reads CASSVMGQEFYEQYF. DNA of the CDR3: TGTGCCAGCAGTGTGATGGGACAGGAATTCTACGAGCAGTACTTC.

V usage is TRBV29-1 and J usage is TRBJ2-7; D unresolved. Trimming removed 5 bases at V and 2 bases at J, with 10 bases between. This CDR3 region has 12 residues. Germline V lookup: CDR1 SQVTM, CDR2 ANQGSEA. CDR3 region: CSVQPGPYEQYF. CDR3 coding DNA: TGCAGCGTTCAACCCGGACCCTACGAGCAGTACTTC.

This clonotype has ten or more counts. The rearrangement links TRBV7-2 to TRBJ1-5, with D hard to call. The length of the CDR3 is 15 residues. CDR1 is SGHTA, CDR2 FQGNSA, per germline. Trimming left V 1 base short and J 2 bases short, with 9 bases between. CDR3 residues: CASSLVGHGNQPQHF. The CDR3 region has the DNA TGTGCCAGCAGCTTAGTGGGTCACGGCAATCAGCCCCAGCATTTT. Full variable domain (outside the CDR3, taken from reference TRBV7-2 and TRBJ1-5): GAGVSQSPSNKVTEKGKDVELRCDPISGHTALYWYRQSLGQGLEFLIYFQGNSAPDKSGLPSDRFSAERTGGSVSTLTIQRTQQEDSAVYLCASSLVGHGNQPQHFGDGTRLSIL.